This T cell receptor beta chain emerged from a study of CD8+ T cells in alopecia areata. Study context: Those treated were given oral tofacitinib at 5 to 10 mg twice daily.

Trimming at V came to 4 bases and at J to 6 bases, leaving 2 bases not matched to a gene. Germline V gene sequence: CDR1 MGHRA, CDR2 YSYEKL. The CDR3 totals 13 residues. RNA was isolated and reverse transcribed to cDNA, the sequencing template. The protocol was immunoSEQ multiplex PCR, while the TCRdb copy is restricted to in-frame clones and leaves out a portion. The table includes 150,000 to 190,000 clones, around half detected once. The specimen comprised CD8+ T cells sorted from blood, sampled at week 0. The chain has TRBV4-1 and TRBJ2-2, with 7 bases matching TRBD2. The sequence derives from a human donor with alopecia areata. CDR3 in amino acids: CASSPGGAGELFF. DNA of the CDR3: TGCGCCAGCAGCCCGGGGGGAGCCGGGGAGCTGTTTTTT.